This T cell receptor beta chain was retrieved from a study of shared clonotypes between healthy human individuals. The method was immunoSEQ multiplex PCR; TCRdb's version includes in-frame clones alone and lacks a portion of them. The data contain over a million clones, 95% to 99% of them seen just once; the ten biggest clones take up roughly 0.42%. This CDR3 contains 14 residues. V was trimmed by 5 bases and J by 7 bases, leaving 17 bases between them. Germline CDR1 is SGHAT and CDR2 is FQNNGV. The sample comprised naive CD4+ T cells sorted from blood. Indicated subset: CD45RA+ positively selected. This clonotype was sampled from a man aged 30 to 45 in good health. V is TRBV11-2 and J is TRBJ1-2; weak D call: TRBD1 (5 bases). The CDR3 DNA reads as TGTGCCAGCAGCCGCGACAGTTCCGAGGGTGGCTACACCTTC. Its translation is CASSRDSSEGGYTF.